This record concerns one TCR beta chain sequence. This clonotype was found many times. The specificity of this receptor is unknown. Base qualities were left out, and no much larger clone turns up one base away. The entry originates in a study of blood T cells in healthy people across ages (dated by TCRdb to between 2014 and 2017). Context from the whole study: In model experiments, template switching captured about one uniquely barcoded TCR beta cDNA molecule for every two T cells. To track age-related changes in TCR beta repertoire diversity, the study relied on deep sequencing normalized with unique cDNA molecular identifiers. The donors were split into four age groups: young (average around 15 years), middle-aged (roughly 40), aged (over 55) and long-lived (approximately 80). Donors of different ages were randomly distributed across sequencing lanes to avoid experimental bias. Using the same blood draw, the study looked at two additional independent replicas of 1 million unique cDNA reads for two donors, one aged 18 to 30 and the other aged 80 or older. Summary of the overall study and its limitations: Compared with the aged group, the long-lived group had more naive CD4+ T cells, fewer expanded clones and increased TCR diversity, a pattern suggesting age selection. Observed TCR beta diversity per million T cells fell roughly linearly with age, and a significant reduction was already apparent by age around 44. Because the CMV infection status of the donors was unknown, age-related changes in expanded clonotypes may potentially have been confounded. The percentage of naive T cells measured by flow cytometry correlated strongly with observed TCR beta diversity. Conclusive comparison of naive and antigen-experienced compartments was prevented by the profiling of bulk unsorted PBMCs. Total diversity estimates from one million sequenced T cells were considered lower bounds and underestimates.

The cysteine opens and the phenylalanine closes a CDR3 of 16 amino acids. Only the CDR3 portion is preserved as DNA: 48 bases, with reading frame beginning at the first base. CDR1 is given as SGHRS and CDR2 as YFSETQ, both from the germline V gene. The junction shows trimming of 1 base on V and 5 bases on J, plus 18 bases between the germline ends. Libraries were prepared through 5' RACE. Sequencing was performed on an Illumina HiSeq 2500. A second PCR of roughly 7 to 11 cycles was run with a J-beta primer mix and a sample-barcoded 5' primer. Each TCR beta cDNA molecule received a unique molecular identifier from a template-switch 5' adaptor carrying 12 random nucleotides. Each sample yielded at least 3 million CDR3-containing paired-end reads. First-strand cDNA was synthesized from all RNA with the Mint cDNA synthesis kit, primed by a TRBC-specific oligonucleotide. All cDNA was treated with uracil-DNA glycosylase and then went through a first 18-cycle PCR with the universal primers M1SS and BC2_uni_R. The original pipeline was this. Normalization of each sample was performed by random selection of 1 million high-quality reads, each carrying a distinct molecular identifier. Reads sharing molecular identifiers were discarded rather than binned into consensus sequences. MiTCR, with a Q25 quality threshold and the strictest error-elimination algorithm, was used for CDR3 identification, clonotype clustering and error correction. A nonparametric unseen species model using Euler transformation provided a lower-bound estimate of total TCR beta diversity. TCRdb redid the processing of the public reads, applying fastp at Q25 and MiXCR, and retained in-frame beta chains. A single entry per CDR3 protein holds the most common genes and DNA from its merged rows. It is TCRdb's table, rather than the study itself, that gives the V and J calls and clone size. The sample includes approximately 850,000 distinct CDR3 sequences, with roughly 44% observed a single time. About 21% of the sample is held by the ten biggest clonotypes.

Donors were approximately 42 systemically healthy Caucasian individuals from Russia aged 6 to 90 years. Around 10 milliliters of peripheral blood were collected from each donor into EDTA-treated Vacutainer tubes. Ficoll-Paque density-gradient centrifugation was used to isolate PBMCs, with at least 6 million per sample. Total RNA, at least 5.5 micrograms per sample, was extracted from PBMCs with Trizol reagent. Naive CD45RAhigh/CD27high T cell percentages were measured by flow cytometry on a PBMC aliquot from every donor. Material for sequencing was blood. The TCR comes from a man aged 55 to 69 in good health. This chain is built from TRBV5-1 and TRBJ2-5, with TRBD1 perhaps the D gene, on 6 matching bases. The CDR3 protein sequence reads: CASSLPGVRQNETQYF. At the DNA level, the sequence is TGCGCCAGCAGCTTGCCAGGGGTTAGGCAAAATGAGACCCAGTACTTC.